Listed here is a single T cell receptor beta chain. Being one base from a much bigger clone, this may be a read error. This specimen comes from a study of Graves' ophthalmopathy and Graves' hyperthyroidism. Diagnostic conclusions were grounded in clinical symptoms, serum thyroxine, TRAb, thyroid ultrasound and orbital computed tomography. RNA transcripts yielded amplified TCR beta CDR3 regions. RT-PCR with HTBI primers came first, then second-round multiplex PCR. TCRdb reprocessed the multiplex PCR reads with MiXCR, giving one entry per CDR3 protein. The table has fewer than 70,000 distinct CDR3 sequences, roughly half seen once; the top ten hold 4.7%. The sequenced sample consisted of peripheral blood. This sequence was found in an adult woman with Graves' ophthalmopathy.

The CDR3, as DNA: TGTGCCAGCAGTTTTTTGGGGAGCTATGGCTACACCTTC. Amino acid sequence: CASSFLGSYGYTF. This chain joins TRBV28 and TRBJ1-2; D not certain. The CDR3 totals 13 residues. Germline CDR1 MDHEN, CDR2 SYDVKM. The V end lost 3 bases, the J end lost 4 bases, and 9 bases lay between the germline ends.